This TCR beta chain was sequenced in a study of cytomegalovirus exposure and HLA in healthy donors. Study outcomes and limitations: One later analysis, an examination of the 90 to 150 validation repertoires, found that first-cohort TCR clusters tended to co-occur in them. Rare sequences made up most TCRs, while some public TCRs were found in many donors.

V shed 6 bases and J 10 bases; nucleotides not matched to a gene: 14. The length of the CDR3 is 15 residues. CDR1 and CDR2 from the germline V gene are LGHNT and FRNRAP. Comments on this clone: Its antigen is as yet unknown.

The table came from immunoSEQ multiplex PCR; TCRdb's copy has only in-frame clones and leaves some out. The table includes about 160,000 clones, over 85% detected once. The donors belonged to the roughly 130-subject validation cohort, separate from the 666-subject first cohort. This receptor was taken from a woman between 18 and 29 years old in good health and CMV-seropositive. Sequenced material: PBMCs. The chain has TRBV12-5 and TRBJ2-1; TRBD1 aligns across 8 bases. The CDR3 nucleotides are TGTGCTAGTGGCTTCGGACAGGGAAAAGTAGGGGAGCAGTTCTTC. Encoded protein: CASGFGQGKVGEQFF.